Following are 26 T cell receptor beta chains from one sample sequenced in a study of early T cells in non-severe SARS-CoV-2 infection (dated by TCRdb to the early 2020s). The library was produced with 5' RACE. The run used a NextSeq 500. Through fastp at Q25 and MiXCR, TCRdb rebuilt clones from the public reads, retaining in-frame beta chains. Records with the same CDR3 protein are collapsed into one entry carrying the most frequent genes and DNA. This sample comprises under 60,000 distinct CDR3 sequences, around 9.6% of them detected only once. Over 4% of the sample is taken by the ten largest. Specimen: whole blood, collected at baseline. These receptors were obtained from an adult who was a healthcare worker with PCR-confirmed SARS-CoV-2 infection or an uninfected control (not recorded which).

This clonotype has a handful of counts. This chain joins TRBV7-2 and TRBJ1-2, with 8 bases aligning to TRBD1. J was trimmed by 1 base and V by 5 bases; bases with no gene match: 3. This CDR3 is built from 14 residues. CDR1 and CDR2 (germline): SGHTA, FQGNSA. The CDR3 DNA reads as TGTGCCAGCAGCAAGACAGGGGTTAACTATGGCTACACCTTC. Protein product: CASSKTGVNYGYTF.

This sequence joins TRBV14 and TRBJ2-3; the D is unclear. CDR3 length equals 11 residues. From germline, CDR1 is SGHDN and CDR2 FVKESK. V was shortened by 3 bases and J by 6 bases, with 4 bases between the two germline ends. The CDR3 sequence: CASSQSDTQYF. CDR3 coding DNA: TGTGCCAGCAGCCAGTCCGATACGCAGTATTTT.

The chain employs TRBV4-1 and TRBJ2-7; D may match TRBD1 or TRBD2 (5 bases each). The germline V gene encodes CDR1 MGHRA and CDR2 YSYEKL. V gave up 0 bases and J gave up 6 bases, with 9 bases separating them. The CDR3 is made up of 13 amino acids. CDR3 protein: CASSQDPGTEQYF. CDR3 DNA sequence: TGCGCCAGCAGCCAAGATCCGGGGACCGAGCAGTACTTC.

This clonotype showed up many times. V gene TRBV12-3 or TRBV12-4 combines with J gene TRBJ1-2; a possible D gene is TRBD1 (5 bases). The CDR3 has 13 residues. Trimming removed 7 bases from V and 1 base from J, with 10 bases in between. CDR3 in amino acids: CASMPTDNYGYTF. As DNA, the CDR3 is TGTGCCAGCATGCCGACAGATAACTATGGCTACACCTTC.

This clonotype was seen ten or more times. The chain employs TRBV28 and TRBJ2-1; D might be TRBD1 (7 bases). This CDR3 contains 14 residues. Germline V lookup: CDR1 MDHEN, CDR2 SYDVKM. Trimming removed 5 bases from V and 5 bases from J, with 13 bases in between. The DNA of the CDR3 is TGTGCCAGCAGTCTACCAGGGGGGAACAATGAGCAGTTCTTC. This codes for CASSLPGGNNEQFF. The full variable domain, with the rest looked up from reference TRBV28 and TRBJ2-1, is DVKVTQSSRYLVKRTGEKVFLECVQDMDHENMFWYRQDPGLGLRLIYFSYDVKMKEKGDIPEGYSVSREKKERFSLILESASTNQTSMYLCASSLPGGNNEQFFGPGTRLTVL.

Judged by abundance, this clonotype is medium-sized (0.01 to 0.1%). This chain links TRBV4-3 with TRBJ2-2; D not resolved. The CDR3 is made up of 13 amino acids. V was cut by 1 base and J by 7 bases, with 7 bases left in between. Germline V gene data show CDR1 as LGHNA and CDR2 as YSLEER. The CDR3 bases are TGCGCCAGCAGCCAAGCCCTGGGCGGGGAGCTGTTTTTT. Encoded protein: CASSQALGGELFF.

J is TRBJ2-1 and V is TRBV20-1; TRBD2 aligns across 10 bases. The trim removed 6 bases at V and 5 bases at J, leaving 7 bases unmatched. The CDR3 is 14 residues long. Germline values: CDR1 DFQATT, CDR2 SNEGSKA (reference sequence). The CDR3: CSASSGRWDNEQFF. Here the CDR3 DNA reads TGCAGTGCAAGTAGCGGGAGGTGGGACAATGAGCAGTTCTTC.

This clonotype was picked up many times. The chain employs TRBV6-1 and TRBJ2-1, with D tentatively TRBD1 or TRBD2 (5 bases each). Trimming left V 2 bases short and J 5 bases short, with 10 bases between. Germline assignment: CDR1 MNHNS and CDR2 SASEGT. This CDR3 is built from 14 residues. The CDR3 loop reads CASSETRTNNEQFF. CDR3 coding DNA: TGTGCCAGCAGTGAAACTAGGACAAACAATGAGCAGTTCTTC.

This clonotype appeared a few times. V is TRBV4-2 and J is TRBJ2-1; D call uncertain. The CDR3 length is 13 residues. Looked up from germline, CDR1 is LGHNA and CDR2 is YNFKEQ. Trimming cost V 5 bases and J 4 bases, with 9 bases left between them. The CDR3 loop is CASSSTVYNEQFF. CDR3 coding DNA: TGTGCCAGCAGCTCAACGGTTTACAATGAGCAGTTCTTC.

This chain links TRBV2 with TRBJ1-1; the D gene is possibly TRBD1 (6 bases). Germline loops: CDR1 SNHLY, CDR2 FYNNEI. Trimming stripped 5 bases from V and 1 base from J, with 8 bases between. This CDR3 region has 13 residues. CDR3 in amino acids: CASSKQGNTEAFF. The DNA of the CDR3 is TGTGCCAGCAGTAAACAGGGGAACACTGAAGCTTTCTTT.

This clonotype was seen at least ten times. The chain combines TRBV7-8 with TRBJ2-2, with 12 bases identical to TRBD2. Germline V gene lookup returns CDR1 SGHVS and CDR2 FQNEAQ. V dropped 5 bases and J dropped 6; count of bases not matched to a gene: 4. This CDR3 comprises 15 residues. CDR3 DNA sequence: TGTGCCAGCAGCCAACTAGCGGGAGGTTCCGGGGAGCTGTTTTTT. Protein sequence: CASSQLAGGSGELFF.

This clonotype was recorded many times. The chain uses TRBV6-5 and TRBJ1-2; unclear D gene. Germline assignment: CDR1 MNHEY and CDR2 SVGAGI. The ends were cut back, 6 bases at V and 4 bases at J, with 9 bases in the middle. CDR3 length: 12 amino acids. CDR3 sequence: CASSNSIYGYTF. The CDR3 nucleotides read TGTGCCAGCAGCAACTCTATCTATGGCTACACCTTC.

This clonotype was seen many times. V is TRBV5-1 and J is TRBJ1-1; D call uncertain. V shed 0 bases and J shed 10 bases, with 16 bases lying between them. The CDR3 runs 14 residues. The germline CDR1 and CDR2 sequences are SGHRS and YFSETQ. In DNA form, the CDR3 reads TGCGCCAGCAGCTTGGCCGCCGTGGGTGGTACAGCTTTCTTT. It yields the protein CASSLAAVGGTAFF.

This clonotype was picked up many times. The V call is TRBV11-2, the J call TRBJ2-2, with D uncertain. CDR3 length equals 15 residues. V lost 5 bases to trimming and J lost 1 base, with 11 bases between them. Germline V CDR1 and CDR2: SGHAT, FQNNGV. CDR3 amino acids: CASSARNKNTGELFF. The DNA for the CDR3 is TGTGCCAGCAGCGCACGAAACAAGAACACCGGGGAGCTGTTTTTT. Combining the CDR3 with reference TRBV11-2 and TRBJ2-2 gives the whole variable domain EAGVAQSPRYKIIEKRQSVAFWCNPISGHATLYWYQQILGQGPKLLIQFQNNGVVDDSQLPKDRFSAERLKGVDSTLKIQPAKLEDSAVYLCASSARNKNTGELFFGEGSRLTVL.

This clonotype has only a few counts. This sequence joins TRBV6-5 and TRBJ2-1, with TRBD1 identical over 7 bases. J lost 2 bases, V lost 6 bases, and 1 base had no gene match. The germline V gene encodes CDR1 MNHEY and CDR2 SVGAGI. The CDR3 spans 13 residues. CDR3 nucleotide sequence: TGTGCCAGCAGGACAGGGACCTACAATGAGCAGTTCTTC. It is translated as CASRTGTYNEQFF.

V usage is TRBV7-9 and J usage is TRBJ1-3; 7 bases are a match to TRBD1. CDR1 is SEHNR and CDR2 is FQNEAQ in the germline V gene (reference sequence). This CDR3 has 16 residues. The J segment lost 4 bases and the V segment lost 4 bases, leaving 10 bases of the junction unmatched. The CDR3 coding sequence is TGTGCCAGCAGCTCCCCCCGGGACAGAACCGGAAACACCATATATTTT. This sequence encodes CASSSPRDRTGNTIYF.

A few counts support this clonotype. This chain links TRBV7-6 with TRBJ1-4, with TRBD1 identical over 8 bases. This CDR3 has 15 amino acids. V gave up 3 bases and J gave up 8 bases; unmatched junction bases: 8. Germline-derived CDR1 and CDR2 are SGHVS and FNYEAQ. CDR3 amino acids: CASSFSTGAGEKLFF. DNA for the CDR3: TGTGCCAGCAGCTTTTCGACAGGGGCGGGAGAAAAACTGTTTTTT.

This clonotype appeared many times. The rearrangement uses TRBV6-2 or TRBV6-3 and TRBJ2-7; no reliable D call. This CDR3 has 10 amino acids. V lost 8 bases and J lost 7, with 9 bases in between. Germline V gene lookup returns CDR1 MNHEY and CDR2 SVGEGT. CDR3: CASGVNEQYF. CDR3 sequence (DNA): TGTGCCAGCGGTGTTAATGAGCAGTACTTC.

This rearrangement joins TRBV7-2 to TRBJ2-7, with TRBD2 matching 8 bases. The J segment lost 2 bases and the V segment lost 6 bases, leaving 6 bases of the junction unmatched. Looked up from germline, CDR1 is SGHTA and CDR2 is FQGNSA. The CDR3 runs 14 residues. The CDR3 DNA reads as TGTGCCAGCAGACCTACTAGCGGCGCCTACGAGCAGTACTTC. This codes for CASRPTSGAYEQYF. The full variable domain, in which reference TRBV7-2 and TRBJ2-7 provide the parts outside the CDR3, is GAGVSQSPSNKVTEKGKDVELRCDPISGHTALYWYRQSLGQGLEFLIYFQGNSAPDKSGLPSDRFSAERTGGSVSTLTIQRTQQEDSAVYLCASRPTSGAYEQYFGPGTRLTVT.

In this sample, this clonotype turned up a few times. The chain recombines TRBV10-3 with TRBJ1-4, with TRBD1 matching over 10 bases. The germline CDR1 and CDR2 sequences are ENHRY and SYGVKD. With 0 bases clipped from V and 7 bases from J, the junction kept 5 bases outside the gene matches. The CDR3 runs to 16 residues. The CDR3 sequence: CAISESWTGGSEKLFF. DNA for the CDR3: TGTGCCATCAGTGAGTCGTGGACAGGGGGTAGTGAAAAACTGTTTTTT.

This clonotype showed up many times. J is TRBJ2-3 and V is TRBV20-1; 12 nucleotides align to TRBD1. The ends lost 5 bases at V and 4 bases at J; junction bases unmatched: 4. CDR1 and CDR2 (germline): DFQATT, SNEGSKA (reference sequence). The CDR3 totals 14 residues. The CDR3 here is CSAGTGGGADTQYF. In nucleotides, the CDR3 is TGCAGTGCTGGGACAGGGGGCGGCGCAGATACGCAGTATTTT.

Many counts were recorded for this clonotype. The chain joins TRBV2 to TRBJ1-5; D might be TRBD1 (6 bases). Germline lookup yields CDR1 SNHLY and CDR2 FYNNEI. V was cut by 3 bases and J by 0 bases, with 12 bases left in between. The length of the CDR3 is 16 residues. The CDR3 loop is CASSDSGQHSNQPQHF. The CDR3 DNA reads TGTGCCAGCAGTGATAGCGGACAGCATAGCAATCAGCCCCAGCATTTT.

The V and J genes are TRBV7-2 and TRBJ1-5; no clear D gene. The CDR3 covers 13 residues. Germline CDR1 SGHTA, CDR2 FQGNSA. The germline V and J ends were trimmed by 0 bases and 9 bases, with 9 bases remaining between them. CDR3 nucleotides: TGTGCCAGCAGCTTAGCATCGCGGGGGCCCCAGCATTTT. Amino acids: CASSLASRGPQHF. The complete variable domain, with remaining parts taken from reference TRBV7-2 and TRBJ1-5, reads GAGVSQSPSNKVTEKGKDVELRCDPISGHTALYWYRQSLGQGLEFLIYFQGNSAPDKSGLPSDRFSAERTGGSVSTLTIQRTQQEDSAVYLCASSLASRGPQHFGDGTRLSIL.

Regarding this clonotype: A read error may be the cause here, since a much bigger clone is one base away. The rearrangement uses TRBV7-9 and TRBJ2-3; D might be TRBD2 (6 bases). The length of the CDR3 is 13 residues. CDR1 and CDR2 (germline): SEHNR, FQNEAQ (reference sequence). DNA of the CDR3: TGTGCCGGCAGCTCCCCGGGGGCAGATACGCAGTATTTT. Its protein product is CAGSSPGADTQYF.

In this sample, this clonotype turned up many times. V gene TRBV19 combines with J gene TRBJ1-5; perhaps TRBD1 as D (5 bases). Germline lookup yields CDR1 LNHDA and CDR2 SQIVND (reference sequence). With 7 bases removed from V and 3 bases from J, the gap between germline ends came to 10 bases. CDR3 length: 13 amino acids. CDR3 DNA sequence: TGTGCCAGTACCCAGGGTAACAATCAGCCCCAGCATTTT. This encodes CASTQGNNQPQHF.

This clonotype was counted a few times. CDR3: CASSFSGPETQYF. CDR3 coding DNA: TGTGCCAGCAGCTTCTCAGGGCCTGAGACCCAGTACTTC. The gene calls are TRBV7-2 and TRBJ2-5; weak D call: TRBD1 (5 bases). The CDR3 loop spans 13 amino acids. Germline CDR1 and CDR2: SGHTA and FQGNSA. V lost 3 bases and J lost 5, with 10 bases in between.